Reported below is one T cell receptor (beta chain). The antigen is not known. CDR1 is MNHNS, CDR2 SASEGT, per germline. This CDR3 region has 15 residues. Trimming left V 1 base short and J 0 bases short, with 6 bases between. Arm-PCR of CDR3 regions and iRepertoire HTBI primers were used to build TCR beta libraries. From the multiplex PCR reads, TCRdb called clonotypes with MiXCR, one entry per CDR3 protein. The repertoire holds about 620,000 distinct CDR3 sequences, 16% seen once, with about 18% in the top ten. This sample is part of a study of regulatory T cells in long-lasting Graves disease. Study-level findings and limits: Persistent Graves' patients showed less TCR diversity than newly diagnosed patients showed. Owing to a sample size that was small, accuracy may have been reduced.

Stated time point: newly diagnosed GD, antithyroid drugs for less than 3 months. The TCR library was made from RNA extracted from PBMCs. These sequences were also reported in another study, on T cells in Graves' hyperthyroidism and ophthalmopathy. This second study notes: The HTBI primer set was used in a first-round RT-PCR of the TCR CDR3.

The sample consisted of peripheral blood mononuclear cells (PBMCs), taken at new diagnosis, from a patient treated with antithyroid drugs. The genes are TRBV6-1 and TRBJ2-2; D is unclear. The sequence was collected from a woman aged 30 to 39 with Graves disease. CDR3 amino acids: CASSEGWANTGELFF. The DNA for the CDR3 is TGTGCCAGCAGTGAAGGGTGGGCGAACACCGGGGAGCTGTTTTTT.